The clone carrying this TCR beta chain was detected ten times or more. Its antigen is not known. This sample was taken from a study of CD8 T cells in ankylosing spondylitis. Libraries for TCR beta were made by quantitative 5'-RACE with molecular barcodes. TCRdb itself ran the 5' RACE reads through MiXCR, one entry per CDR3 protein. The sample carries about 30,000 distinct CDR3 sequences, less than 5.5% recorded once. Germline V CDR1 and CDR2: SGHVT, SQSDAQ. The CDR3 loop spans 14 amino acids. With 7 bases removed from V and 5 bases from J, the gap between germline ends came to 18 bases. Study-wide results and caveats: Ankylosing spondylitis blood appeared to carry a characteristic TCR beta motif of several highly homologous variants. Both synovial fluid and blood in reactive arthritis had previously been reported to carry some motif variants.

This receptor was taken from a female donor with ankylosing spondylitis or in good health (not recorded which). The gene calls are TRBV7-4 and TRBJ2-7; a weak D match, TRBD1 (5 bases). Sequencing used blood, either unsorted or a sorted T cell fraction (not recorded which). In DNA, the CDR3 is TGTGCCAGCACCAGCCGTAGGGCAGGGAACGAGCAGTACTTC. It codes for CASTSRRAGNEQYF.